Following are 14 T cell receptor beta chains from one sample sequenced in a study of blood T cell repertoires in COVID-19. Here immunoSEQ multiplex PCR was the method, and the copy in TCRdb shows in-frame clones only, minus some. The repertoire includes roughly 150,000 clones, approximately 79% of them detected once, and roughly a fifth sits in the top ten. Specimen: peripheral blood. These receptors came from a woman older than 75 with acute or convalescent COVID-19.

The J gene is TRBJ1-2, the V gene TRBV28; 10 bases map to TRBD1. Germline CDR1 is MDHEN and CDR2 is SYDVKM. The CDR3 has 17 amino acids. After removal of 5 bases from V and 7 bases from J, the junction contained 16 bases not matched to a gene. The CDR3 DNA reads TGTGCCAGCAGTGGTTGGGACAGGGGCGAGCGGTTTGGTGGCTACACCTTC. This codes for CASSGWDRGERFGGYTF.

The rearrangement uses TRBV19 and TRBJ1-5; 7 bases fit TRBD1. V shed 2 bases, J shed 3 bases, and the junction held 7 bases outside the gene matches. Germline CDR1 reads LNHDA; CDR2 reads SQIVND (reference sequence). The CDR3 extends over 16 amino acids. CDR3 sequence reads: CASSIRVGQHNQPQHF. CDR3 bases: TGTGCCAGTAGTATAAGGGTGGGACAGCACAATCAGCCCCAGCATTTT.

The rearrangement links TRBV7-2 to TRBJ2-3; D unclear. The CDR3 length is 15 residues. Germline CDR1 is SGHTA and CDR2 is FQGNSA. Trimming left V 1 base short and J 0 bases short, with 8 bases between. The CDR3 DNA sequence: TGTGCCAGCAGCTTAGTTATCCCTAGCACAGATACGCAGTATTTT. Its protein product is CASSLVIPSTDTQYF.

This CDR3 reads CASRLGSSDSPLHF. The CDR3 DNA reads as TGTGCCAGCAGACTAGGGAGTAGTGACTCACCCCTCCACTTT. The chain is built from TRBV6-1 and TRBJ1-6; the D is unclear. CDR1 MNHNS and CDR2 SASEGT come from the germline V gene. This CDR3 contains 14 residues. The germline V and J ends were trimmed by 6 bases and 10 bases, with 16 bases remaining between them.

The V gene is TRBV4-1, the J gene TRBJ2-2, with TRBD1 matching over 7 bases. The germline V gene has CDR1 MGHRA and CDR2 YSYEKL. The CDR3 totals 14 residues. J gave up 5 bases and V 4 bases, and 4 bases lay outside the gene matches. The chain's CDR3 is CASSPEGATGELFF. The CDR3 nucleotides are TGCGCCAGCAGCCCTGAGGGGGCAACCGGGGAGCTGTTTTTT.

With respect to this clone: Other nucleotide sequences from this sample produce the same CDR3. The CDR3 protein is CASSRDNYEQYF. CDR3 in DNA: TGCGCCAGCAGCAGGGACAACTACGAGCAGTACTTC. The chain is built from TRBV5-1 and TRBJ2-7; maybe TRBD1 (6 bases). The germline V gene has CDR1 SGHRS and CDR2 YFSETQ. Trimming took off 4 bases at V and 3 bases at J, with 8 bases between the two ends. CDR3 length: 12 amino acids. Full variable domain (remainder filled in from reference TRBV5-1 and TRBJ2-7): KAGVTQTPRYLIKTRGQQVTLSCSPISGHRSVSWYQQTPGQGLQFLFEYFSETQRNKGNFPGRFSGRQFSNSRSEMNVSTLELGDSALYLCASSRDNYEQYFGPGTRLTVT.

The rearrangement links TRBV5-4 to TRBJ2-2; D is uncertain. Germline V gene data show CDR1 as SGHNT and CDR2 as YYREEE (reference sequence). Trimming took off 0 bases at V and 4 bases at J, with 4 bases between the two ends. This CDR3 is 13 amino acids long. The CDR3 protein is CASSLVVTGELFF. The CDR3 DNA is TGTGCCAGCAGCTTGGTCGTCACCGGGGAGCTGTTTTTT.

The chain combines TRBV6-5 with TRBJ1-5; D is perhaps TRBD1 (6 bases). The CDR3 covers 15 residues. V was trimmed by 7 bases and J by 2 bases, leaving 15 bases between them. Germline assignment: CDR1 MNHEY and CDR2 SVGAGI. CDR3 nucleotides: TGTGCCAGCAAAACTATGACAGGCGGCAATCAGCCCCAGCATTTT. Translation gives CASKTMTGGNQPQHF.

The chain couples TRBV5-6 to TRBJ2-5, with D possibly TRBD1 on 5 matching bases. Trimming took off 2 bases at V and 0 bases at J, with 14 bases between the two ends. In germline, CDR1 is SGHDT, CDR2 YYEEEE. The length of the CDR3 is 16 residues. CDR3 amino acids: CASSLPTDSYQETQYF. The CDR3 DNA sequence: TGTGCCAGCAGCTTACCGACAGATTCGTACCAAGAGACCCAGTACTTC.

The gene calls are TRBV20-1 and TRBJ1-1, with 8 nucleotides matching TRBD1. The V gene end was trimmed by 3 bases and the J gene end by 5 bases; junction bases not matched to a gene: 5. Germline V gene sequence: CDR1 DFQATT, CDR2 SNEGSKA (reference sequence). The CDR3 extends over 13 amino acids. The CDR3 bases are TGCAGTGCTAGTTCAGGGGGCAGGACTGAAGCTTTCTTT. Protein sequence: CSASSGGRTEAFF.

This chain uses TRBV19 with TRBJ1-1; D may be TRBD1 (5 bases). Germline V gives CDR1 LNHDA, CDR2 SQIVND (reference sequence). This CDR3 is 15 amino acids long. V lost 0 bases, J lost 1 base, and 9 bases lay in between. CDR3 nucleotide sequence: TGTGCCAGTAGTATAGACAGGGCTGCGAACACTGAAGCTTTCTTT. This gives the protein CASSIDRAANTEAFF.

The rearrangement uses TRBV19 and TRBJ1-2, with D unclear. The germline V and J ends were trimmed by 7 bases and 4 bases, with 7 bases remaining between them. Germline CDR1 reads LNHDA; CDR2 reads SQIVND (reference sequence). This CDR3 is built from 11 residues. The CDR3 sequence: CASKTTYGYTF. The CDR3, as DNA: TGTGCCAGTAAAACTACCTATGGCTACACCTTC.

This clone was found a few times. The chain couples TRBV18 to TRBJ1-6; the D is unclear. The germline gives CDR1 KGHSH, CDR2 LQKENI. V was shortened by 6 bases and J by 0 bases, with 6 bases between the two germline ends. The CDR3 has 14 residues. CDR3 sequence (DNA): TGTGCCAGCTCGTCTTACTCCTATAATTCACCCCTCCACTTT. Translating gives CASSSYSYNSPLHF.

This clone appeared a few times. The CDR3 DNA follows: TGTGCCAGCAGTTCAATACGGGGGACAGGGGGCACACAGCCCCAGCATTTT. Translating gives CASSSIRGTGGTQPQHF. The chain joins TRBV28 to TRBJ1-5, with TRBD1 matching 12 bases. Trimming at V came to 4 bases and at J to 7 bases, leaving 11 bases not matched to a gene. Germline assignment: CDR1 MDHEN and CDR2 SYDVKM. This CDR3 is built from 17 residues.